Listed here are 17 T cell receptor beta chains from one sample, sequenced in a study of chemoradiotherapy in HPV16-positive cancers. The assay was immunoSEQ multiplex PCR, and TCRdb's table has in-frame clones only and misses some. This sample has around 15,000 clones, with approximately 84% found just once. The sample was gathered from a patient who underwent chemoradiotherapy. These receptors were collected from a human donor with HPV-associated anogenital cancer.

This chain connects TRBV5-4 to TRBJ1-1; possibly TRBD1 for D (5 bases). V lost 5 bases and J 4 bases, leaving 12 bases between the germline ends. Looked up from germline, CDR1 is SGHNT and CDR2 is YYREEE (reference sequence). CDR3 length: 13 residues. CDR3 in DNA: TGTGCCAGCAGTTCGGTAGGGGTCACTGAAGCTTTCTTT. Its protein is CASSSVGVTEAFF.

This chain connects TRBV2 to TRBJ2-3; no reliable D call. V lost 4 bases, J lost 0 bases, and 8 bases lay in between. Germline-derived CDR1 and CDR2 are SNHLY and FYNNEI. The CDR3 loop spans 14 amino acids. Here the CDR3 reads CASSVGSSTDTQYF. For the CDR3, the DNA is TGTGCCAGCAGTGTCGGCAGTAGCACAGATACGCAGTATTTT.

The chain links TRBV9 to TRBJ1-2; weak D call: TRBD1 (5 bases). The CDR3 has 17 residues. CDR1 and CDR2 (germline): SGDLS, YYNGEE. Trimming removed 0 bases at V and 2 bases at J, with 17 bases between. This CDR3 reads CASSVDGFEGENYGYTF. In DNA form, the CDR3 reads TGTGCCAGCAGCGTAGATGGGTTTGAAGGGGAAAACTATGGCTACACCTTC. Variable domain in full (rest from reference TRBV9 and TRBJ1-2): DSGVTQTPKHLITATGQRVTLRCSPRSGDLSVYWYQQSLDQGLQFLIQYYNGEERAKGNILERFSAQQFPDLHSELNLSSLELGDSALYFCASSVDGFEGENYGYTFGSGTRLTVV.

Here the CDR3 reads CASSLGVDTNYGYTF. The CDR3 bases are TGTGCCAGCAGCTTGGGAGTAGACACTAACTATGGCTACACCTTC. The chain joins TRBV5-4 to TRBJ1-2; D call uncertain. CDR3 length equals 15 residues. V was shortened by 0 bases and J by 0 bases, with 9 bases between the two germline ends. The germline gives CDR1 SGHNT, CDR2 YYREEE (reference sequence).

V is TRBV2 and J is TRBJ1-1, with D perhaps matching TRBD1 (5 bases). The ends were cut back, 0 bases at V and 1 base at J, with 9 bases in the middle. The CDR3 has 15 residues. Germline V gene lookup returns CDR1 SNHLY and CDR2 FYNNEI. The CDR3 DNA reads as TGTGCCAGCAGTGAAGCGGGGCGAAAGAACACTGAAGCTTTCTTT. Translating it yields CASSEAGRKNTEAFF.

V gene TRBV2 combines with J gene TRBJ1-5, with 7 bases identical to TRBD1. CDR3 size: 15 residues. Germline V gene data show CDR1 as SNHLY and CDR2 as FYNNEI. The J segment lost 6 bases and the V segment lost 5 bases, leaving 10 bases of the junction unmatched. The chain's CDR3 is CASSTGAGGGQPQHF. CDR3 DNA sequence: TGTGCCAGCAGTACAGGGGCAGGGGGGGGTCAGCCCCAGCATTTT.

J is TRBJ2-7 and V is TRBV5-8, with TRBD1 matching 7 bases. This CDR3 comprises 15 residues. Germline-derived CDR1 and CDR2 are SGHTS and YDEGEE. With V trimmed by 3 bases and J by 1 base, 7 bases remained unmatched. This CDR3 is CASSSTGTESYEQYF. CDR3 in DNA: TGTGCCAGCAGCTCGACAGGGACCGAGTCCTACGAGCAGTACTTC.

This clone appeared a single time. J is TRBJ1-1 and V is TRBV9; D remains ambiguous. Germline V CDR1 and CDR2: SGDLS, YYNGEE. The CDR3 extends over 14 amino acids. Trimming took off 0 bases at V and 1 base at J, with 7 bases between the two ends. CDR3 loop: CASSVGYGNTEAFF. The CDR3 DNA reads TGTGCCAGCAGCGTAGGGTACGGGAACACTGAAGCTTTCTTT.

The chain's CDR3 is CASSPFEIDAFF. CDR3 in DNA: TGTGCCAGCAGCCCCTTTGAAATTGATGCTTTCTTT. The rearrangement uses TRBV28 and TRBJ1-1; D gene uncertain. The V and J ends lost 6 bases and 11 bases respectively, with 16 bases between them. This CDR3 comprises 12 residues. Germline V gene data show CDR1 as MDHEN and CDR2 as SYDVKM.

The sample holds a few counts of this clone. The chain has TRBV21-1 and TRBJ1-2. TRBV21-1 is deemed a pseudogene. The CDR3 sequence is 15 residues long. DNA for the CDR3: TGTGCCAGCAGCAAAGATTTGGAACGGCTGGATGGCTACACCTTC. Amino acid sequence: CASSKDLERLDGYTF.

This chain joins TRBV9 and TRBJ2-2; D not resolved. Trimming took 0 bases from V and 1 from J, leaving 13 bases between them. This CDR3 is 17 amino acids long. Germline loops: CDR1 SGDLS, CDR2 YYNGEE. The CDR3 DNA reads as TGTGCCAGCAGCGTAGCACAAGGGATCGGGAACACCGGGGAGCTGTTTTTT. Encoded protein: CASSVAQGIGNTGELFF.

The CDR3 here is CASSPIRSPYEQYF. The CDR3 DNA reads TGTGCCAGCTCACCAATAAGATCCCCCTACGAGCAGTACTTC. The genes are TRBV18 and TRBJ2-7; D remains ambiguous. Between the trimmed V and J ends, which lost 2 bases and 2 bases, there was a span of 10 bases. The CDR3 is 14 residues long. Germline-derived CDR1 and CDR2 are KGHSH and LQKENI.

This chain joins TRBV6-6 and TRBJ1-3, with 8 bases that match TRBD1. V shed 10 bases and J 3 bases; nucleotides not matched to a gene: 11. The CDR3 spans 15 residues. The germline gives CDR1 MNHNY, CDR2 SVGAGI (reference sequence). The CDR3 sequence is CATVRGQGSGNTIYF. DNA of the CDR3: TGTGCCACGGTTCGTGGACAGGGAAGTGGAAACACCATATATTTT.

This chain uses TRBV15 with TRBJ2-7; possibly TRBD2 for D (6 bases). Germline V lookup: CDR1 LNHNV, CDR2 YYDKDF (reference sequence). The V gene lost 0 bases and the J gene lost 3 bases, with 21 bases spanning the gap. This CDR3 comprises 18 residues. CDR3 bases: TGTGCCACCAGCAGAGATATGAGCGGAGGGGTCACCTTCTACGAGCAGTACTTC. It translates to CATSRDMSGGVTFYEQYF.

The chain links TRBV4-1 to TRBJ2-2, with 9 bases lining up with TRBD1. There are 17 residues in the CDR3. V trimming: 4 bases; J trimming: 1 base; junction bases outside the gene matches: 7. Germline V CDR1 and CDR2: MGHRA, YSYEKL. Written as DNA, the CDR3 is TGCGCCAGCAGCCCGGACAGGGGCCGAGTGAACACCGGGGAGCTGTTTTTT. This encodes CASSPDRGRVNTGELFF.

This chain joins TRBV19 and TRBJ1-4; tentative D call: TRBD1 (5 bases). The CDR3 length is 14 residues. CDR1 and CDR2 (germline): LNHDA, SQIVND (reference sequence). V gave up 5 bases and J gave up 4 bases, with 11 bases separating them. CDR3 region: CASSPDTNNEKLFF. The CDR3 coding sequence is TGTGCCAGTAGTCCGGACACAAATAATGAAAAACTGTTTTTT.

The CDR3 nucleotides read TGTGCCAGCAGTGAAAGTCCAGGGTATCTGGGGGAGCTGTTTTTT. Amino acids: CASSESPGYLGELFF. J is TRBJ2-2 and V is TRBV6-1; TRBD1 might be the D (5 bases). Germline assignment: CDR1 MNHNS and CDR2 SASEGT. Trimming took 2 bases from V and 8 from J, leaving 15 bases between them. The CDR3 runs 15 residues.